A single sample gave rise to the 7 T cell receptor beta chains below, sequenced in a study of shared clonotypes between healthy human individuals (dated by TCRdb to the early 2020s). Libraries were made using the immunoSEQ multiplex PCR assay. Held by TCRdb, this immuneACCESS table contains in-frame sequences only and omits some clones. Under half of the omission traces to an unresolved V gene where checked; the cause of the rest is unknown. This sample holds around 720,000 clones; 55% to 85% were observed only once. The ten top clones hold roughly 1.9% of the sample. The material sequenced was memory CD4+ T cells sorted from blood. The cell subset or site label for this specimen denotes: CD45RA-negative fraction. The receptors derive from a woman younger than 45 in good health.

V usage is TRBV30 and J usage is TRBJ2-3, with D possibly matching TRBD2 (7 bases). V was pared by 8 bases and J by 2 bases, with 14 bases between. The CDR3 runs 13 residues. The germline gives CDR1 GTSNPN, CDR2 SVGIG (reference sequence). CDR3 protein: CARGGVITDTQYF. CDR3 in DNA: TGTGCCAGGGGGGGGGTGATCACAGATACGCAGTATTTT.

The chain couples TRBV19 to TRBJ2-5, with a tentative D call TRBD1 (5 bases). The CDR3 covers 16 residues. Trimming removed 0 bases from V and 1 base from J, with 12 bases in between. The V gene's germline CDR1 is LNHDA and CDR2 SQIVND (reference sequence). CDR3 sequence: CASSIDAGWRQETQYF. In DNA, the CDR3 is TGTGCCAGTAGTATAGATGCAGGGTGGCGCCAAGAGACCCAGTACTTC.

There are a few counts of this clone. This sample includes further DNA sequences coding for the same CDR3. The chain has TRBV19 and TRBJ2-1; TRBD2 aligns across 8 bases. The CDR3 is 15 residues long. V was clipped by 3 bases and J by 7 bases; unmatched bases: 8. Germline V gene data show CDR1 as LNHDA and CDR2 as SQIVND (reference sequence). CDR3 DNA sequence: TGTGCCAGTAGTATGTCCGGGAGGGCCGGTAATGAGCAGTTCTTC. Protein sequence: CASSMSGRAGNEQFF.

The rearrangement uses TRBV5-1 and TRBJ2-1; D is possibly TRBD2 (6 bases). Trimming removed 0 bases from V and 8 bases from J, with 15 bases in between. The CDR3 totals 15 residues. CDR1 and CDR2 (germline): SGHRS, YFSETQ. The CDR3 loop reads CASSLGPAGPDEQFF. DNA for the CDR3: TGCGCCAGCAGCTTGGGACCCGCGGGGCCGGATGAGCAGTTCTTC.

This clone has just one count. Written as DNA, the CDR3 is TGTGCCAGCAGTTCCGGGGCGGGAGGCACCTACGAGCAGTACTTC. It codes for CASSSGAGGTYEQYF. The chain recombines TRBV28 with TRBJ2-7; 8 bases line up with TRBD2. Germline values: CDR1 MDHEN, CDR2 SYDVKM. J was trimmed by 2 bases and V by 4 bases; bases with no gene match: 7. The CDR3 has 15 amino acids.

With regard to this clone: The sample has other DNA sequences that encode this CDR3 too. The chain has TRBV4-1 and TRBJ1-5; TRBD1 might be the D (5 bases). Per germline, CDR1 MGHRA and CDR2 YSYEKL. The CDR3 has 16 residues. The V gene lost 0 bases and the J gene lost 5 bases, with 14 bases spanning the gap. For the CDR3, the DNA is TGCGCCAGCAGCCAAGATGGCGGGGGTTGGGATCAGCCCCAGCATTTT. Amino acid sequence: CASSQDGGGWDQPQHF.

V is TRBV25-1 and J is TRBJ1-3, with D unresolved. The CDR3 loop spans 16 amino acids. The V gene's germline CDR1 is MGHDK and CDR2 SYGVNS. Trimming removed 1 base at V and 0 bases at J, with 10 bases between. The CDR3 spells CASSEWEGFSGNTIYF. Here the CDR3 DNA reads TGTGCCAGCAGTGAATGGGAGGGCTTCTCTGGAAACACCATATATTTT. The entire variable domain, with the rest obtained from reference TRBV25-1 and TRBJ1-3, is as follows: EADIYQTPRYLVIGTGKKITLECSQTMGHDKMYWYQQDPGMELHLIHYSYGVNSTEKGDLSSESTVSRIRTEHFPLTLESARPSHTSQYLCASSEWEGFSGNTIYFGEGSWLTVV.